The present T cell receptor beta chain was sequenced within a study of identifying expanded T cells in peripheral blood. Clones were sequenced by immunoSEQ multiplex PCR, and TCRdb holds only the in-frame ones, with some missing. The repertoire holds under 150,000 clones, with about 86% as singletons. CDR1 and CDR2 from the germline V gene are LNHDA and SQIVND (reference sequence). CDR3 length equals 15 residues. The junction had 10 bases not matched to a gene; V was cut back by 4 bases and J by 7 bases. This clone was seen many times. This TCR came from a person between 18 and 69 years old in good health. The rearrangement uses TRBV19 and TRBJ1-2; 9 bases align to TRBD1. The sequencing sample was made of blood. Here the CDR3 DNA reads TGTGCCAGTAGTACCCACACAGGGGGCAGTGGTGGCTACACCTTC. Protein sequence: CASSTHTGGSGGYTF.